The rows below give T cell receptor beta chains drawn from one sample of a study of cytomegalovirus exposure and HLA in healthy donors. The assay was immunoSEQ multiplex PCR, and TCRdb's table has in-frame clones only and misses some. The sample records roughly 79,000 clones, just under 95% being singletons. Sequenced input: PBMCs. These TCRs come from a man aged 18 to 29 in good health and CMV-seronegative. Each CDR3 is given with its conserved first and last residue. The D gene is left open where the match is weak. Size tells how often a clone was seen (once, few, many) or the class of an expanded clone, and some rows leave it out.

v_call,d_call,clone_size,j_call,cdr3_aa,cdr3_nt
TRBV7-6,TRBD2,-,TRBJ2-1,CASSSGGTSYNEQFF,TGTGCCAGCAGCTCCGGGGGGACCTCCTACAATGAGCAGTTCTTC
TRBV7-9,TRBD1,-,TRBJ2-3,CASNRDRGLTDTQYF,TGTGCCAGCAACAGGGACAGGGGGCTTACAGATACGCAGTATTTT
TRBV6-4,TRBD1,-,TRBJ2-2,CASSDPRFRTGILFF,TGTGCCAGCAGTGACCCTCGGTTTCGGACAGGGATCCTGTTTTTT
TRBV19,TRBD2,-,TRBJ2-1,CASSVTSGSGSEQFF,TGTGCCAGTAGTGTTACTAGCGGGAGCGGGAGTGAGCAGTTCTTC
TRBV7-2,-,-,TRBJ2-7,CASSLVARGISYEQYF,TGTGCCAGCAGCTTAGTAGCCAGAGGGATCTCCTACGAGCAGTACTTC
TRBV11-1,-,-,TRBJ2-3,CASSLGRDPDTQYF,TGTGCCAGCAGCTTAGGCAGGGATCCAGATACGCAGTATTTT
TRBV15,-,few,TRBJ1-1,CATSRDQGTNTEAFF,TGTGCCACCAGCAGAGATCAGGGAACGAACACTGAAGCTTTCTTT
TRBV25-1,TRBD2,-,TRBJ2-3,CASSAGLAVRTDTQYF,TGTGCCAGCAGTGCGGGACTAGCGGTTCGCACAGATACGCAGTATTTT
TRBV6-1,TRBD1,once,TRBJ1-5,CASSSGTGVRQPQHF,TGTGCCAGCAGTTCCGGGACAGGGGTACGTCAGCCCCAGCATTTT
TRBV6-4,TRBD1,few,TRBJ2-2,CASSPDRDTGELFF,TGTGCCAGCAGCCCGGACAGGGACACCGGGGAGCTGTTTTTT
TRBV11-3,-,-,TRBJ2-3,CASSSSGMPGIPTDTQYF,TGTGCCAGCAGCTCTTCGGGAATGCCGGGCATCCCCACAGATACGCAGTATTTT
TRBV19,TRBD1,-,TRBJ1-1,CASSIAGQGARYTEAFF,TGTGCCAGTAGTATTGCGGGACAGGGGGCTCGGTACACTGAAGCTTTCTTT
TRBV7-3,TRBD2,-,TRBJ2-1,CASSPSGSGYNEQFF,TGTGCCAGCAGCCCTAGCGGGAGTGGGTACAATGAGCAGTTCTTC
TRBV2,TRBD1,-,TRBJ1-6,CATLGQGYNSPLHF,TGTGCCACCCTGGGACAGGGGTATAATTCACCCCTCCACTTT
TRBV10-3,-,-,TRBJ1-2,CAISDAGPGYTF,TGTGCCATCAGCGACGCGGGACCCGGCTACACCTTC
TRBV6-5,-,-,TRBJ1-2,CASTPAGRYGYTF,TGTGCCAGCACCCCTGCAGGGAGGTATGGCTACACCTTC
TRBV19,-,-,TRBJ1-3,CASSMARVGNTIYF,TGTGCCAGTAGTATGGCCAGGGTGGGAAACACCATATATTTT
TRBV5-8,-,-,TRBJ2-1,CASSLFLVSSYNEQFF,TGTGCCAGCAGCTTGTTCTTGGTGAGCTCCTACAATGAGCAGTTCTTC
TRBV18,TRBD1,few,TRBJ2-7,CASSGTGVSYEQYF,TGTGCCAGCTCAGGGACAGGCGTCTCCTACGAGCAGTACTTC
TRBV27,-,-,TRBJ1-2,CASSFNRDYGYTF,TGTGCCAGCAGTTTTAACAGGGACTATGGCTACACCTTC
TRBV19,TRBD1,-,TRBJ1-4,CASSNPTGNEKLFF,TGTGCCAGTAGTAACCCGACAGGGAACGAAAAACTGTTTTTT
TRBV5-6,-,-,TRBJ1-2,CASTRRGIYGYTF,TGTGCCAGCACCCGGAGGGGCATCTATGGCTACACCTTC
TRBV6-5,TRBD1,-,TRBJ2-7,CASSGTGSHEQYF,TGTGCCAGCAGCGGGACAGGGTCCCACGAGCAGTACTTC
TRBV9,-,-,TRBJ2-3,CASSAGARSADTQYF,TGTGCCAGCAGCGCAGGGGCCAGAAGTGCAGATACGCAGTATTTT
TRBV30,TRBD1,-,TRBJ1-5,CAWGGQTDYQPQHF,TGTGCCTGGGGGGGACAGACAGATTATCAGCCCCAGCATTTT
TRBV18,-,-,TRBJ1-2,CASSPIFRTENGYTF,TGTGCCAGCTCACCAATTTTCCGGACAGAGAATGGCTACACCTTC
TRBV19,TRBD1,-,TRBJ1-5,CASSSRQGARSNQPQHF,TGTGCCAGTAGTAGCCGACAGGGGGCACGTAGCAATCAGCCCCAGCATTTT
TRBV11-3,TRBD1,once,TRBJ2-1,CASSLRQGNEQFF,TGTGCCAGCAGCTTACGACAGGGGAATGAGCAGTTCTTC
TRBV10-3,TRBD1,-,TRBJ2-2,CAISAGTGGNTGELFF,TGTGCCATCAGCGCGGGGACAGGGGGCAACACCGGGGAGCTGTTTTTT
TRBV28,TRBD1,-,TRBJ1-2,CASSSIRGVHYTF,TGTGCCAGCAGTTCGATCAGGGGGGTCCACTACACCTTC
TRBV19,-,-,TRBJ2-3,CASSMTADTQYF,TGTGCCAGTAGTATGACAGCAGATACGCAGTATTTT
TRBV25-1,TRBD1,-,TRBJ2-2,CASSEPGQANTGELFF,TGTGCCAGCAGTGAGCCGGGACAGGCGAACACCGGGGAGCTGTTTTTT
TRBV9,TRBD1,-,TRBJ2-4,CASSVGRGFGNIQYF,TGTGCCAGCAGCGTGGGCAGGGGGTTCGGAAACATTCAGTACTTC
TRBV4-1,-,-,TRBJ1-5,CASSRNLAENQPQHF,TGCGCCAGCAGCCGAAATTTGGCAGAAAATCAGCCCCAGCATTTT
TRBV6-4,-,-,TRBJ2-1,CASSDSLSYNEQFF,TGTGCCAGCAGTGATAGTCTTTCCTACAATGAGCAGTTCTTC
TRBV7-8,-,-,TRBJ1-1,CASSSVGSANTEAFF,TGTGCCAGCAGCTCGGTAGGTAGCGCGAACACTGAAGCTTTCTTT
TRBV6-6,-,-,TRBJ1-2,CASSILPHYGYTF,TGTGCCAGCAGCATACTGCCACACTATGGCTACACCTTC
TRBV7-9,-,-,TRBJ1-1,CASSLNTDTEAFF,TGTGCCAGCAGCTTAAACACAGACACTGAAGCTTTCTTT
TRBV13,-,-,TRBJ2-3,CASSSLGGDGADTQYF,TGTGCCAGCAGCTCCCTAGGGGGAGATGGGGCAGATACGCAGTATTTT
TRBV7-2,TRBD1,-,TRBJ1-5,CASSLGTGGNQPQHF,TGTGCCAGCAGCTTGGGGACAGGGGGTAATCAGCCCCAGCATTTT
TRBV9,-,-,TRBJ2-3,CASSVGNGRPDTQYF,TGTGCCAGCAGCGTAGGAAATGGGAGGCCAGATACGCAGTATTTT
TRBV2,-,-,TRBJ2-5,CASSEALQGSAQYF,TGTGCCAGCAGTGAAGCGCTTCAGGGTTCGGCCCAGTACTTC
TRBV7-8,TRBD1,-,TRBJ1-2,CASSLAPYRGPNYGYTF,TGTGCCAGCAGCTTAGCTCCGTACAGGGGCCCTAACTATGGCTACACCTTC
TRBV29-1,TRBD2,-,TRBJ2-3,CSVSGRAPTDTQYF,TGCAGCGTAAGCGGGAGGGCCCCCACAGATACGCAGTATTTT
TRBV7-2,-,-,TRBJ2-2,CASSLGAGTSYTGELFF,TGTGCCAGCAGCTTAGGAGCCGGGACATCATATACCGGGGAGCTGTTTTTT
TRBV6-5,-,-,TRBJ2-5,CASRHGALYQETQYF,TGTGCCAGCAGGCACGGAGCTTTATACCAAGAGACCCAGTACTTC
TRBV10-1,-,-,TRBJ1-2,CASSEGRNYGYTF,TGCGCCAGCAGTGAAGGCAGGAACTATGGCTACACCTTC
TRBV10-1,-,-,TRBJ2-7,CASSLDSSSSYEQYF,TGCGCCAGCAGTTTGGACAGCTCGAGCTCCTACGAGCAGTACTTC
TRBV6-6,TRBD2,-,TRBJ2-7,CASSWDAGGPYEQYF,TGTGCCAGCAGTTGGGACGCGGGGGGCCCCTACGAGCAGTACTTC
TRBV6-5,-,-,TRBJ2-3,CASSSPYHTQYF,TGTGCCAGCAGTTCCCCCTACCATACGCAGTATTTT